The 2 T cell receptor beta chains given below trace back to one sample, sequenced in a study of blood T cell repertoires in COVID-19. Generated by immunoSEQ multiplex PCR, the TCRdb table keeps only in-frame clones and is missing some. The table records roughly 70,000 clones, roughly 84% of them present only once. The sequenced sample was peripheral blood. The receptors were sampled from a human donor in a cohort sampled during active COVID-19.

The genes are TRBV28 and TRBJ1-4; 7 bases are a match to TRBD1. The CDR3 is 13 amino acids. Germline V CDR1 and CDR2: MDHEN, SYDVKM. V shed 3 bases and J 15 bases; nucleotides not matched to a gene: 10. The CDR3 DNA is TGTGCCAGCAGTTTCGACAGGGCCAAAGGATTGTTTTTT. The encoded protein is CASSFDRAKGLFF.

This chain links TRBV5-1 with TRBJ2-3, with D tentatively TRBD2 (6 bases). Germline V gene data show CDR1 as SGHRS and CDR2 as YFSETQ. The ends were cut back, 2 bases at V and 3 bases at J, with 13 bases in the middle. This CDR3 has 15 residues. This chain's CDR3 is CASSFTGGNTDTQYF. CDR3 coding DNA: TGCGCCAGCAGCTTTACCGGGGGAAATACAGATACGCAGTATTTT.